The next 32 T cell receptor beta chains were all read from a single sample in a study of cytomegalovirus exposure and HLA in healthy donors. PCR amplification relied on 60 Vbeta primers (plus 13 Jbeta primers). The assay was immunoSEQ multiplex PCR, and TCRdb's table has in-frame clones only and misses some. There are roughly 190,000 clones in the sample; around 75% occur only once, and roughly 6.7% lies in the top ten. Sequencing input: PBMCs. The receptor set was obtained from a man aged 40-50 years in good health and CMV-seropositive.

CDR3 protein: CASRVGTSRPAYTGELFF. The CDR3 nucleotides read TGTGCCAGCAGGGTCGGGACTAGCCGACCGGCTTACACCGGGGAGCTGTTTTTT. This rearrangement joins TRBV28 to TRBJ2-2; 9 bases match TRBD2. In germline, CDR1 is MDHEN, CDR2 SYDVKM. V trimming: 6 bases; J trimming: 3 bases; junction bases outside the gene matches: 14. CDR3 length: 18 residues.

The chain employs TRBV6-6 and TRBJ1-1, with TRBD1 as a possible D gene (5 bases). Trimming took off 8 bases at V and 8 bases at J, with 12 bases between the two ends. The CDR3 extends over 11 amino acids. Looked up from germline, CDR1 is MNHNY and CDR2 is SVGAGI (reference sequence). The CDR3, as DNA: TGTGCCAGCCATATTGGGGCCGAAGCTTTCTTT. This translates into CASHIGAEAFF.

Details on this clone: The same CDR3 arises from other DNA sequences in this sample as well. V gene TRBV19 combines with J gene TRBJ2-3; no reliable D call. Germline lookup yields CDR1 LNHDA and CDR2 SQIVND (reference sequence). The CDR3 contains 12 residues. With 5 bases removed from V and 0 bases from J, the gap between germline ends came to 3 bases. DNA for the CDR3: TGTGCCAGTAGTCCGAGCACAGATACGCAGTATTTT. Protein product: CASSPSTDTQYF.

The chain couples TRBV19 to TRBJ2-1; D is perhaps TRBD1 (5 bases). Germline assignment: CDR1 LNHDA and CDR2 SQIVND (reference sequence). V was shortened by 10 bases and J by 3 bases, with 19 bases between the two germline ends. The CDR3 covers 15 residues. As DNA, the CDR3 is TGTGCCACCCAATCCCAGGACACCTTCTACAATGAGCAGTTCTTC. This encodes CATQSQDTFYNEQFF. Combining the CDR3 with reference TRBV19 and TRBJ2-1 gives the whole variable domain DGGITQSPKYLFRKEGQNVTLSCEQNLNHDAMYWYRQDPGQGLRLIYYSQIVNDFQKGDIAEGYSVSREKKESFPLTVTSAQKNPTAFYLCATQSQDTFYNEQFFGPGTRLTVL.

The chain joins TRBV5-4 to TRBJ2-2; 10 nucleotides align to TRBD2. Germline CDR1 and CDR2: SGHNT and YYREEE (reference sequence). The CDR3 length is 15 residues. J was trimmed by 4 bases and V by 3 bases; bases with no gene match: 3. Here the CDR3 DNA reads TGTGCCAGCAGCTCTCGACTAGCGGGCACCGGGGAGCTGTTTTTT. Its protein is CASSSRLAGTGELFF.

This clone was seen just once. J is TRBJ2-1 and V is TRBV7-3; 7 nucleotides agree with TRBD1. The germline V gene encodes CDR1 SGHTA and CDR2 FQGTGA. V was pared by 5 bases and J by 7 bases, with 8 bases of the junction left unmatched. This CDR3 contains 14 residues. In nucleotides, the CDR3 is TGTGCCAGCAGCCAGAACAGGGGCCGGAATGAGCAGTTCTTC. Translated: CASSQNRGRNEQFF.

The chain is built from TRBV5-6 and TRBJ1-4, with TRBD1 matching 8 bases. J gave up 6 bases and V 1 base, and 5 bases lay outside the gene matches. Germline lookup yields CDR1 SGHDT and CDR2 YYEEEE. This CDR3 region has 15 residues. The CDR3 region is CASSLPGQVHEKLFF. CDR3 DNA: TGTGCCAGCAGCTTGCCGGGACAGGTCCATGAAAAACTGTTTTTT.

To note about this clone: The limits of the CDR3 on the DNA are not certain, so only TCRdb's listed CDR3 is given. The chain carries TRBV11-1 and TRBJ2-7; the table's TRBD1 call for D was not verified on the DNA. The CDR3 has 15 amino acids, counting both end residues. Germline V gives CDR1 SGHAT, CDR2 FQDESV (reference sequence). CDR3 in amino acids: CASSTSGQGRPRQYF.

Regarding this clone: Given the absence of the conserved phenylalanine or tryptophan at the CDR3 end, a read error is likely. The chain combines TRBV29-1 with TRBJ1-2; no clear D. Germline V lookup: CDR1 SQVTM, CDR2 ANQGSEA. V dropped 1 base and J dropped 3 bases, with 12 bases sitting between them. The CDR3 consists of 14 residues. CDR3 residues: CSVEGPEGYYGYTL. CDR3 DNA: TGCAGCGTTGAAGGTCCAGAAGGTTACTATGGCTACACCCTC.

In its sample, this clone was seen once. The chain uses TRBV19 and TRBJ2-3, with unresolved D. CDR3 size: 13 residues. V was shortened by 7 bases and J by 2 bases, with 10 bases between the two germline ends. Germline loops: CDR1 LNHDA, CDR2 SQIVND (reference sequence). As DNA, the CDR3 is TGTGCCAGTAACAAACGATTCACAGATACGCAGTATTTT. Protein: CASNKRFTDTQYF.

This clone showed up just a few times. Written as DNA, the CDR3 is TGTGCCAGCAACTCGGACAGGGTCTACGAGCAGTACTTC. This translates into CASNSDRVYEQYF. The rearrangement links TRBV6-6 to TRBJ2-7, with 8 nucleotides matching TRBD1. The germline V gene encodes CDR1 MNHNY and CDR2 SVGAGI (reference sequence). The CDR3 contains 13 residues. The trim removed 7 bases at V and 3 bases at J, leaving 5 bases unmatched.

The chain couples TRBV7-3 to TRBJ2-1; TRBD2 agrees at 7 bases. V was pared by 0 bases and J by 9 bases, with 5 bases of the junction left unmatched. Looked up from germline, CDR1 is SGHTA and CDR2 is FQGTGA. The CDR3 length is 14 residues. The CDR3 region is CASSLTYGRGEQFF. DNA for the CDR3: TGTGCCAGCAGCTTAACGTATGGGAGGGGTGAGCAGTTCTTC.

The chain recombines TRBV19 with TRBJ2-1; 8 bases are shared with TRBD2. The CDR3 covers 15 residues. Germline CDR1 LNHDA, CDR2 SQIVND (reference sequence). V lost 3 bases and J lost 1; bases outside the gene matches: 2. The CDR3 DNA reads TGTGCCAGTAGTATTGGCGGGGGGTCCTACAATGAGCAGTTCTTC. This codes for CASSIGGGSYNEQFF.

V usage is TRBV7-2 and J usage is TRBJ2-7; 9 nucleotides match TRBD2. With 4 bases clipped from V and 3 bases from J, the junction kept 7 bases outside the gene matches. Germline assignment: CDR1 SGHTA and CDR2 FQGNSA. The CDR3 loop spans 15 amino acids. This CDR3 reads CASSSVAGGRYEQYF. The CDR3 DNA sequence: TGTGCCAGCAGCTCCGTGGCGGGGGGGCGCTACGAGCAGTACTTC.

This chain uses TRBV15 with TRBJ1-1; 9 bases are shared with TRBD1. CDR1 is LNHNV, CDR2 YYDKDF, per germline (reference sequence). V lost 6 bases, J lost 1 base, and 9 bases stayed unmatched. The CDR3 totals 16 residues. CDR3 in DNA: TGTGCCACCAGGATAGGACAGGGGAGGAGGAACACTGAAGCTTTCTTT. Amino acids: CATRIGQGRRNTEAFF. The full variable domain, in which reference TRBV15 and TRBJ1-1 provide the parts outside the CDR3, is DAMVIQNPRYQVTQFGKPVTLSCSQTLNHNVMYWYQQKSSQAPKLLFHYYDKDFNNEADTPDNFQSRRPNTSFCFLDIRSPGLGDTAMYLCATRIGQGRRNTEAFFGQGTRLTVV.

The chain uses TRBV4-1 and TRBJ2-5; perhaps TRBD2 as D (6 bases). From germline, CDR1 is MGHRA and CDR2 YSYEKL. This CDR3 has 14 amino acids. Trimming took off 0 bases at V and 3 bases at J, with 8 bases between the two ends. The CDR3 DNA reads as TGCGCCAGCAGCCAAGATGGCGGGAAAGAGACCCAGTACTTC. Translation gives CASSQDGGKETQYF.

The rearrangement joins TRBV28 to TRBJ1-5; TRBD1 is a possible D gene (5 bases). CDR1 MDHEN and CDR2 SYDVKM come from the germline V gene. Trimming removed 6 bases from V and 2 bases from J, with 14 bases in between. CDR3 length: 15 amino acids. The CDR3 is CASSPRDLGNQPQHF. The CDR3 DNA follows: TGTGCCAGCAGCCCCAGGGACTTGGGCAATCAGCCCCAGCATTTT.

This chain connects TRBV10-3 to TRBJ2-1; D is perhaps TRBD2 (5 bases). The CDR3 is made up of 13 amino acids. V shed 7 bases and J shed 5 bases, with 12 bases lying between them. Germline lookup yields CDR1 ENHRY and CDR2 SYGVKD. The CDR3 sequence: CAITEKGDNEQFF. The CDR3 nucleotides are TGTGCCATCACAGAAAAGGGAGACAATGAGCAGTTCTTC.

The CDR3, as DNA: TGTGCCTGGAGTCCGAGGGGGGGCACCTACGAGCAGTACTTC. Amino acids: CAWSPRGGTYEQYF. The chain couples TRBV30 to TRBJ2-7, with D possibly being TRBD2 (7 bases). CDR1 GTSNPN and CDR2 SVGIG come from the germline V gene (reference sequence). The CDR3 has 14 amino acids. Trimming pared 2 bases from V and 2 bases from J, leaving 13 bases between.

The chain recombines TRBV19 with TRBJ1-1; 10 bases match TRBD1. J was trimmed by 4 bases and V by 7 bases; bases with no gene match: 6. CDR1 and CDR2 from the germline V gene are LNHDA and SQIVND (reference sequence). This CDR3 is 14 amino acids long. The CDR3, as DNA: TGTGCCAGTACCCGACAGGGGGCGGGCACTGAAGCTTTCTTT. Protein sequence: CASTRQGAGTEAFF.

The table lists this clone with a few counts. The CDR3 sequence: CASTQSTPGVGYGYTF. The CDR3 region has the DNA TGCGCCAGCACCCAGTCAACGCCAGGGGTAGGGTATGGCTACACCTTC. The V and J genes are TRBV23-1 and TRBJ1-2; the D gene is possibly TRBD1 (6 bases). Being an ORF, TRBV23-1 has a function that is uncertain. Trimming removed 7 bases at V and 5 bases at J, with 23 bases between. There are 16 residues in the CDR3.

The rearrangement uses TRBV27 and TRBJ1-1; weak D call: TRBD1 (6 bases). Trimming took 8 bases from V and 5 from J, leaving 18 bases between them. CDR3 length equals 14 residues. Germline V lookup: CDR1 MNHEY, CDR2 SMNVEV (reference sequence). The CDR3 is CASRITGGLTEAFF. In nucleotides, the CDR3 is TGTGCCAGCCGAATCACCGGGGGGCTAACTGAAGCTTTCTTT.

The J gene is TRBJ1-5, the V gene TRBV6-1, with TRBD1 as a possible D gene (5 bases). This CDR3 has 14 amino acids. Trimming took off 0 bases at V and 7 bases at J, with 10 bases between the two ends. Looked up from germline, CDR1 is MNHNS and CDR2 is SASEGT. The CDR3, as DNA: TGTGCCAGCAGTGAAGCAGGGGCAGTACAGCCCCAGCATTTT. Protein sequence: CASSEAGAVQPQHF.

This clone was seen once. V usage is TRBV6-1 and J usage is TRBJ2-3; 11 positions agree with TRBD1. Germline V gives CDR1 MNHNS, CDR2 SASEGT. J gave up 9 bases and V 2 bases, and 10 bases lay outside the gene matches. There are 16 residues in the CDR3. In nucleotides, the CDR3 is TGTGCCAGCAGTGAATGGCCGGGACAGGGGGATCGAACGCAGTATTTT. Translation: CASSEWPGQGDRTQYF.

This clone was picked up a small number of times. This chain connects TRBV5-1 to TRBJ2-7; D remains ambiguous. Per the germline V gene, CDR1 is SGHRS and CDR2 is YFSETQ. Between the trimmed V and J ends, which lost 2 bases and 0 bases, there was a span of 6 bases. This CDR3 has 13 residues. The CDR3 is CASSFQNSYEQYF. As DNA, the CDR3 is TGCGCCAGCAGCTTCCAGAACTCCTACGAGCAGTACTTC.

The chain links TRBV29-1 to TRBJ1-1; D is possibly TRBD1 (5 bases). The V and J ends lost 5 bases and 1 base respectively, with 11 bases between them. The CDR3 totals 13 residues. In germline, CDR1 is SQVTM, CDR2 ANQGSEA. The CDR3 coding sequence is TGCAGCGTTTCCAGGGCCGCGAACACTGAAGCTTTCTTT. Its protein is CSVSRAANTEAFF.

The chain recombines TRBV27 with TRBJ2-1; 9 bases match TRBD1. This CDR3 spans 13 amino acids. J lost 6 bases, V lost 10 bases, and 7 bases had no gene match. CDR1 MNHEY and CDR2 SMNVEV come from the germline V gene (reference sequence). CDR3 protein: CATWSTGGNEQFF. The CDR3 nucleotides are TGTGCCACCTGGTCGACAGGGGGCAATGAGCAGTTCTTC.

This chain joins TRBV30 and TRBJ1-3, with D possibly matching TRBD1 (6 bases). The CDR3 spans 15 residues. The germline CDR1 and CDR2 sequences are GTSNPN and SVGIG (reference sequence). V was cut by 5 bases and J by 0 bases, with 14 bases left in between. DNA for the CDR3: TGTGCCTGGGACAATCCAGGGGACTCTGGAAACACCATATATTTT. Protein sequence: CAWDNPGDSGNTIYF.

There are a few counts of this clone. The rearrangement links TRBV7-9 to TRBJ1-2, with D uncertain. Germline CDR1 and CDR2: SEHNR and FQNEAQ (reference sequence). The CDR3 is 13 residues long. V lost 1 base to trimming and J lost 6 bases, with 9 bases between them. CDR3 coding DNA: TGTGCCAGCAGCTTAGACGGTACTGATGGCTACACCTTC. It specifies CASSLDGTDGYTF.

The J gene is TRBJ2-7, the V gene TRBV2; 10 bases fit TRBD1. J lost 5 bases, V lost 6 bases, and 10 bases had no gene match. The CDR3 sequence is 15 residues long. CDR1 SNHLY and CDR2 FYNNEI come from the germline V gene. CDR3 DNA sequence: TGTGCCAGCAGCATACCGGGACAGGGGTCCAACGAGCAGTACTTC. The encoded protein is CASSIPGQGSNEQYF.

The gene calls are TRBV5-6 and TRBJ1-4, with 7 bases aligning to TRBD1. The CDR3 covers 14 residues. V was clipped by 6 bases and J by 6 bases; unmatched bases: 8. Germline V CDR1 and CDR2: SGHDT, YYEEEE. The CDR3 nucleotides read TGTGCCAGCACCCGGACAGGCTTCCATGAAAAACTGTTTTTT. Translated: CASTRTGFHEKLFF.

The V gene is TRBV13, the J gene TRBJ1-2, with D possibly TRBD1 on 5 matching bases. From germline, CDR1 is PRHDT and CDR2 FYEKMQ (reference sequence). With 2 bases removed from V and 4 bases from J, the gap between germline ends came to 11 bases. CDR3 size: 14 residues. DNA of the CDR3: TGTGCCAGCAGCTTACTCAGGGACTTCTATGGCTACACCTTC. It is translated as CASSLLRDFYGYTF.